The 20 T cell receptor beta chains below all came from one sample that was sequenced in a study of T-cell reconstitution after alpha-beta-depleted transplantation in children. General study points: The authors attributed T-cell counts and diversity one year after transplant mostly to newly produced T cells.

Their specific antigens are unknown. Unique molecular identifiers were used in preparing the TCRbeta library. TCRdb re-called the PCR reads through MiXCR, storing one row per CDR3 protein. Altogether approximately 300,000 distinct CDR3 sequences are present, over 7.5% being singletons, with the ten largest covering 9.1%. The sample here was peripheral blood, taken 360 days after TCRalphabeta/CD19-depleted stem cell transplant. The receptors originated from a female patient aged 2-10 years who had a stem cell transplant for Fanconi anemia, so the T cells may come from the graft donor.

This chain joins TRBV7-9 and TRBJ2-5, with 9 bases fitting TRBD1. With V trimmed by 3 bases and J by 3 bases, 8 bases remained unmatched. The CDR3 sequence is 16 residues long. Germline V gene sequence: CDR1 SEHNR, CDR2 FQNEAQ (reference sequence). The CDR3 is CASSLRVGTGKETQYF. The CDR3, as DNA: TGTGCCAGCAGCTTGAGGGTCGGGACAGGGAAAGAGACCCAGTACTTC.

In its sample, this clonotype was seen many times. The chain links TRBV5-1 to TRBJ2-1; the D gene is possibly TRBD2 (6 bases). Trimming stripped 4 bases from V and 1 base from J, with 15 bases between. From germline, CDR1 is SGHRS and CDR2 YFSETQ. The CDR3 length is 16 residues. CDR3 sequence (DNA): TGCGCCAGCAGCCTGGCGGCGGGATTTTCCTACAATGAGCAGTTCTTC. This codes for CASSLAAGFSYNEQFF.

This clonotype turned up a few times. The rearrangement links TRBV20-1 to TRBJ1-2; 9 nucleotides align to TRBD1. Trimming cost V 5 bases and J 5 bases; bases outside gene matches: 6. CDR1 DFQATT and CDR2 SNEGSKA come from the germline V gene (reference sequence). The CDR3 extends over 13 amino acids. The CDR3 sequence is CSAARDRVYGYTF. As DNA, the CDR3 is TGCAGTGCTGCTCGGGACAGGGTGTATGGCTACACCTTC.

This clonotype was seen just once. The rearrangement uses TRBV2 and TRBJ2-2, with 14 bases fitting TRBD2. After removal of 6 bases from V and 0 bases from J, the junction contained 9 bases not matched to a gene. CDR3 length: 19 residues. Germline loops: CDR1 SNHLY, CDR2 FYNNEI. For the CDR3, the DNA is TGTGCCAGCAGCAAAGGTAGACTAGCGGGGGGGACGAACACCGGGGAGCTGTTTTTT. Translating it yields CASSKGRLAGGTNTGELFF.

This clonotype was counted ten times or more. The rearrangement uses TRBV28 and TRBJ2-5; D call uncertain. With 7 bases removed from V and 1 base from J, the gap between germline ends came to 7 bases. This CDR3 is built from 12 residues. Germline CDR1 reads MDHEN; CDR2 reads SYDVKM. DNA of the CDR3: TGTGCCAGCACGGCAGCCCAAGAGACCCAGTACTTC. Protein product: CASTAAQETQYF. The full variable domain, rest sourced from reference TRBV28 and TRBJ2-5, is DVKVTQSSRYLVKRTGEKVFLECVQDMDHENMFWYRQDPGLGLRLIYFSYDVKMKEKGDIPEGYSVSREKKERFSLILESASTNQTSMYLCASTAAQETQYFGPGTRLLVL.

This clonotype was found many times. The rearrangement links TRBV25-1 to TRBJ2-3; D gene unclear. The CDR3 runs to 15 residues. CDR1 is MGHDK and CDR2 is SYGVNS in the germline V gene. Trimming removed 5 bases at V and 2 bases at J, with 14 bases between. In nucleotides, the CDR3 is TGTGCCAGCAGTACGCCGACTGGATACACAGATACGCAGTATTTT. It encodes CASSTPTGYTDTQYF.

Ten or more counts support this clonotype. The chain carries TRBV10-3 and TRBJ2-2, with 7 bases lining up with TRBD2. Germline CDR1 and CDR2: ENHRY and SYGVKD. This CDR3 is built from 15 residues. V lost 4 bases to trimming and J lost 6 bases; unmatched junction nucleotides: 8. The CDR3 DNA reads TGTGCCATCAGTGCCGGGACTAATAAAGCCGGGGAGCTGTTTTTT. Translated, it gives CAISAGTNKAGELFF.

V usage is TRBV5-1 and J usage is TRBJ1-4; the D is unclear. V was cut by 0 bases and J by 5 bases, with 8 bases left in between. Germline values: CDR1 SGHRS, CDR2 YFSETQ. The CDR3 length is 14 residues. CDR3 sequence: CASSLDRGNEKLFF. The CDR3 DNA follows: TGCGCCAGCAGCTTGGATCGCGGAAATGAAAAACTGTTTTTT.

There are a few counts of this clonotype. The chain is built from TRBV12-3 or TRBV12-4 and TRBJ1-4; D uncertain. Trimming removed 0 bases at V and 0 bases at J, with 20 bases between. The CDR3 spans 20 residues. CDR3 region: CASSLALMASGVSTNEKLFF. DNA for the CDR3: TGTGCCAGCAGTTTAGCTTTAATGGCTTCCGGCGTCTCAACTAATGAAAAACTGTTTTTT.

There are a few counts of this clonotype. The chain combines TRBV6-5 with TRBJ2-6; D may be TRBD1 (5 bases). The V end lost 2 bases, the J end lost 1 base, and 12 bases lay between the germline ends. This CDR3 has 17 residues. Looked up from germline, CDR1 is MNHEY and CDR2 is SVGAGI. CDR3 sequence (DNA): TGTGCCAGCAGTTACACCGACAGTCTTTCTGGGGCCAACGTCCTGACTTTC. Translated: CASSYTDSLSGANVLTF.

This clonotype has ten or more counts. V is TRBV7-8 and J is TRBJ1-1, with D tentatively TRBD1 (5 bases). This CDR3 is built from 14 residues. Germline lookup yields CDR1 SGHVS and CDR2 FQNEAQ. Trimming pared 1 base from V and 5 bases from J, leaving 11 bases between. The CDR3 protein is CASSLDGGGTEAFF. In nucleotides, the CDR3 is TGTGCCAGCAGCTTAGACGGGGGGGGAACTGAAGCTTTCTTT. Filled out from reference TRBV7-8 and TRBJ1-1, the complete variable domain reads GAGVSQSPRYKVAKRGQDVALRCDPISGHVSLFWYQQALGQGPEFLTYFQNEAQLDKSGLPSDRFFAERPEGSVSTLKIQRTQQEDSAVYLCASSLDGGGTEAFFGQGTRLTVV.

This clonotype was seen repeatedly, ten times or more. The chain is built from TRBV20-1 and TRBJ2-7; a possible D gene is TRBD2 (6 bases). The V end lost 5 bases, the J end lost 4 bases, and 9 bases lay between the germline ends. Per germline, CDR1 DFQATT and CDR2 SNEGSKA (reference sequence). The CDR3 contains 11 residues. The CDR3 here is CSARTIYEQYF. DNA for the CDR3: TGCAGTGCTCGGACTATATACGAGCAGTACTTC.

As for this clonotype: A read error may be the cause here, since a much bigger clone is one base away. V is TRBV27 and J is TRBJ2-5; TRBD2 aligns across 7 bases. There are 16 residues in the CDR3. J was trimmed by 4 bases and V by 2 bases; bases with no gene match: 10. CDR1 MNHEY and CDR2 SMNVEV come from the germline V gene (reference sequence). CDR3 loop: CASSLGVGGPRETQYF. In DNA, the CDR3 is TGTGCCAGCAGTTTAGGGGTGGGAGGGCCCCGAGAGACCCAGTACTTC.

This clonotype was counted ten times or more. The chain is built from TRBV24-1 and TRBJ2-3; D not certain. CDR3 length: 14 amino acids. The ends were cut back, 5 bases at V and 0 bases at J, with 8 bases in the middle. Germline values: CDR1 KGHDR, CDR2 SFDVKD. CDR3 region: CATSAGQSTDTQYF. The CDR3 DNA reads TGTGCCACCAGTGCGGGCCAGAGCACAGATACGCAGTATTTT.

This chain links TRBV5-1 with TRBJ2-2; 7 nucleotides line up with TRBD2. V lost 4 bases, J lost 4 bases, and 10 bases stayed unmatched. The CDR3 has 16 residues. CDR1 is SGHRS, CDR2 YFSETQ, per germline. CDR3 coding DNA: TGCGCCAGCAGCCCGCTGACGTCGGGGGGCACCGGGGAGCTGTTTTTT. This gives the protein CASSPLTSGGTGELFF.

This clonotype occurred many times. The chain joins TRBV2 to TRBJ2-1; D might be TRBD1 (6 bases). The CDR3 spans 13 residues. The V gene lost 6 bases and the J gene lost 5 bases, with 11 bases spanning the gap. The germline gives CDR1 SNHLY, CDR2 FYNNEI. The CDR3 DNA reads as TGTGCCAGCAGCGGGGACATCCACAATGAGCAGTTCTTC. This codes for CASSGDIHNEQFF.

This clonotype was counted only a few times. CDR3 sequence: CASSLGSGGPYGYTF. The CDR3 DNA reads TGCGCCAGCAGCTTGGGGTCCGGGGGCCCCTATGGCTACACCTTC. V gene TRBV5-1 combines with J gene TRBJ1-2; the D gene is possibly TRBD1 (6 bases). In germline, CDR1 is SGHRS, CDR2 YFSETQ. Trimming took off 0 bases at V and 4 bases at J, with 13 bases between the two ends. The CDR3 has 15 amino acids.

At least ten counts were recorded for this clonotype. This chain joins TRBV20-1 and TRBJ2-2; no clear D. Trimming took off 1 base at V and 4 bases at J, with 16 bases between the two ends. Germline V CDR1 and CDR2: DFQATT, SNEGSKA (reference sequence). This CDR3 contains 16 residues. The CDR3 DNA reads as TGCAGTGCTAGAGGGGCCGGGTCGAAGATCACCGGGGAGCTGTTTTTT. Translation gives CSARGAGSKITGELFF.

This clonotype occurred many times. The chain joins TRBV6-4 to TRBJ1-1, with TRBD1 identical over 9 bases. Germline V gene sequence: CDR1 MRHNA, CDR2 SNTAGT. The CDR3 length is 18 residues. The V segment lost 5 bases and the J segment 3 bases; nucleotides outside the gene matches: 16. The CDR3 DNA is TGTGCCAGCAGTCCCCAAACCGGGACAGGGTTACAAGACACTGAAGCTTTCTTT. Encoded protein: CASSPQTGTGLQDTEAFF.

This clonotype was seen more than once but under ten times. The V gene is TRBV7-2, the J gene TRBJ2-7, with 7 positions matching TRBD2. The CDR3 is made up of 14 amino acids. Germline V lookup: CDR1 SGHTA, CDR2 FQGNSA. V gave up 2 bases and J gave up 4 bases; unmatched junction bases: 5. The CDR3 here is CASSLIASGYEQYF. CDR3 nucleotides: TGTGCCAGCAGCTTAATAGCTAGCGGTTACGAGCAGTACTTC.